This TCR beta chain was retrieved from a study of T cell repertoires in cytomegalovirus infection. Study in general: HLA-C-restricted CMV epitopes, recently identified, and well-studied HLA-B-restricted ones were used by the study. Both a matching HLA type and CMV infection were indicated by public TCR beta signatures.

TCRdb fed the reads into MiXCR, producing one record per CDR3 protein. Of around 750,000 distinct CDR3 sequences listed, approximately 32% were seen once; the top ten hold around 11%. The V and J ends lost 4 bases and 6 bases, in that order; junction bases with no gene match: 4. The CDR3 loop spans 13 amino acids. From germline, CDR1 is SGHVS and CDR2 FNYEAQ. With regard to this clonotype: The antigen remains unidentified.

Study-level points and caveats: Cumulative frequency (of public TCR beta family members) identified carriers of CMV plus the relevant HLA. CMV-specific HLA-C-restricted TCR beta clonotypes dominated the ex vivo response.

This chain links TRBV7-6 with TRBJ1-1, with TRBD1 matching over 8 bases. The sample consisted of cultured CD8+ T cells from PBMCs, taken from culture after CMV antigen stimulation. The sequence was obtained from a human donor in good health (CMV status not recorded). Some clones in this sample may be carry-over from other donors' samples. The DNA of the CDR3 is TGTGCCAGCAGCTCAAGGACAGGGCCTGAAGCTTTCTTT. It translates to CASSSRTGPEAFF.